One T cell receptor (beta chain) is described in this entry. Clinical history as reported by participants underpinned cohort assignment. TCRdb's copy holds only in-frame clones and misses some; the assay was immunoSEQ multiplex PCR. The table shows some 260,000 clones, with more than 75% occurring only once. This record comes from a study of blood T cell repertoires in COVID-19. Background on the study: Both acute and convalescent COVID-19 samples were obtained from the United States, Italy and Spain.

The CDR3 sequence is 15 residues long. Looked up from germline, CDR1 is MGHDK and CDR2 is SYGVNS. V lost 2 bases to trimming and J lost 6 bases; unmatched junction nucleotides: 5. The sample consisted of PBMCs or T cells enriched from blood (not recorded which). The rearrangement joins TRBV25-1 to TRBJ2-2, with 8 positions matching TRBD2. The TCR was taken from a man aged 35 to 55 who had recovered from COVID-19. CDR3: CASSESSGVAGELFF. CDR3 sequence (DNA): TGTGCCAGCAGTGAAAGTAGCGGGGTAGCCGGGGAGCTGTTTTTT. The entire variable domain, with the rest obtained from reference TRBV25-1 and TRBJ2-2, is as follows: EADIYQTPRYLVIGTGKKITLECSQTMGHDKMYWYQQDPGMELHLIHYSYGVNSTEKGDLSSESTVSRIRTEHFPLTLESARPSHTSQYLCASSESSGVAGELFFGEGSRLTVL.